This T cell receptor (beta chain) was documented in a study of control samples from healthy donors and cancer patients. Sequencing used immunoSEQ multiplex PCR; TCRdb keeps in-frame clones, though not all of them. The table has about 120,000 clones, about 93% seen once. This CDR3 comprises 15 residues. Trimming removed 0 bases from V and 6 bases from J, with 14 bases in between. The germline V gene has CDR1 SGHTA and CDR2 FQGNSA. The source material was blood. The V gene is TRBV7-2, the J gene TRBJ1-1; no clear D gene. This TCR came from a man aged 25 to 40 in good health. CDR3 sequence reads: CASSLAVWGNAEAFF. The CDR3 DNA sequence: TGTGCCAGCAGCTTAGCAGTGTGGGGTAATGCTGAAGCTTTCTTT.